This TCR beta chain was recovered during a study of neoadjuvant anti-PD-1 for oral cavity cancer (dated by TCRdb to about 2021). Study-level background: Patients mostly received three to four biweekly doses of nivolumab at 3 mg/kg before curative-intent surgical resection. A fourth nivolumab dose was given around day 43 to patients without progression, and definitive surgical resection was performed in those patients on days 50-56. Under RECIST 1.1, patients with complete response, partial response or stable disease were classed as responders, and patients with progression were classed as non-responders. The parent correlative cohort included around twelve patients, with an approximately 35% response rate.

The meaning of the sample's time point label: before neoadjuvant nivolumab. Patients were newly diagnosed with stage II-IVA oral cavity squamous cell carcinoma and had received no prior systemic or radiation treatment. The cohort was made up of patients with locally advanced, HPV-negative oral cavity squamous cell carcinoma. Peripheral blood mononuclear cells were analyzed directly, without maintenance or expansion in culture. Samples came from a longitudinal correlative study of a single-arm phase II trial of neoadjuvant nivolumab in oral cavity squamous cell carcinoma. Genomic DNA-based TCRbeta sequencing was performed on subject-matched pre- and post-treatment PBMCs and tumors from three responders and three non-responders. Peripheral blood mononuclear cells were collected once before nivolumab treatment and again after treatment, at the time of surgery. The Maxwell RSC DNA from Cells kit was used to extract genomic DNA from PBMCs.

What the study reported, not specific to this receptor: Higher pretreatment blood TCRbeta clonality and lower post-treatment tumor TCRbeta clonality were correlated with higher pretreatment blood Treg/Th17 ratios. Within PBMCs, T cell clonality (Gini index) was significantly higher in non-responders than responders after neoadjuvant nivolumab. TCR analyses included only three patients per response group, and the authors called for larger cohorts for validation.

CDR1 and CDR2 were assigned from the germline V gene as SGHNT and YENEEA. From its cysteine to its phenylalanine, the CDR3 spans 14 amino acids. Just the 42-base CDR3 DNA is kept, in frame starting at base 1. V is shortened by 2 bases, J by 5 bases, and the region joining them spans 10 bases. For deep sequencing of PBMC libraries, mostly about 480 ng of input genomic DNA was used, and six replicates were run per sample. TCRbeta libraries were prepared with the immunoSEQ hsTCRbeta kit according to the manufacturer's instructions. The completed libraries were mixed into a single pool at 3 nM, then sequenced with an Illumina NovaSeq 6000 S4 flow cell. The paper's data handling went like this. Raw data preprocessing and quality control were performed with the immunoSEQ Analyzer. The analysis was restricted to productive rearrangements, with each unique CDR3 amino acid sequence defining a clonotype. Repertoire clonality was estimated as the Gini-Simpson index, which was computed with the R package tcR. Gini indices were compared with Student's t test, and associations with tumor size change were assessed by Pearson correlation. The table comes from immuneACCESS by way of TCRdb, which keeps in-frame sequences with V and J called. Part of the clones is missing from these tables; in studies checked, under half for an unresolved V gene and the rest for unknown reasons. From that table come the V and J calls and clone size; the DNA was used to work out D and trimming. Within this sample are 75,000 or so clones, with approximately 80% of them counted one time only. About 3.1% of the sample is held by the ten biggest clonotypes.

In the case of this clone: This clone's antigen is unknown. It has no much larger one-base neighbor in the sample; base qualities were not kept.

The sequence was collected from a person aged 35-79 years with oral cavity squamous cell carcinoma. The chain links TRBV11-3 with TRBJ2-1; no D gene can be assigned with confidence. The sequences come from PBMCs, collected before nivolumab (anti-PD-1) treatment. The CDR3 region: CASSLSAGDNEQFF. The DNA reads as follows: TGTGCCAGCAGCTTATCTGCTGGGGACAATGAGCAGTTCTTC.